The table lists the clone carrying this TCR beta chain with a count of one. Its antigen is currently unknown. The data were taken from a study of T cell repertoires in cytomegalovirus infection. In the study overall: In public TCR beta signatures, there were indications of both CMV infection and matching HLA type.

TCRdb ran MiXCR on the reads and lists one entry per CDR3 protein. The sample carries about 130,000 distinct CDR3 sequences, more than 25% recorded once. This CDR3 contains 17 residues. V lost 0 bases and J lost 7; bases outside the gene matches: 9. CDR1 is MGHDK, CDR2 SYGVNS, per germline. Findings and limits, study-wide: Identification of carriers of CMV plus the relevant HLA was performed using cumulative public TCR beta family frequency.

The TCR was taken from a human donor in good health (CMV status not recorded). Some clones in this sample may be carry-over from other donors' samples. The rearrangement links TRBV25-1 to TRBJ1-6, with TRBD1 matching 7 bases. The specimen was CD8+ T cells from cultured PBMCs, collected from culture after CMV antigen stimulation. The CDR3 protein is CASSEYFSGTANSPLHF. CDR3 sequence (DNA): TGTGCCAGCAGTGAATATTTTTCCGGGACAGCCAATTCACCCCTCCACTTT. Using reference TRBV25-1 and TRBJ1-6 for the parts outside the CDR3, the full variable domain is EADIYQTPRYLVIGTGKKITLECSQTMGHDKMYWYQQDPGMELHLIHYSYGVNSTEKGDLSSESTVSRIRTEHFPLTLESARPSHTSQYLCASSEYFSGTANSPLHFGNGTRLTVT.